The 7 T cell receptor beta chains below come from one sample, sequenced in a study of T-cell reconstitution after alpha-beta-depleted transplantation in children. Using unique molecular identifiers, the investigators prepared the TCRbeta library. TCRdb ran MiXCR on the PCR reads and lists one entry per CDR3 protein. The table shows 250,000 to 300,000 distinct CDR3 sequences, with 10% occurring only once. Sequenced material: PBMCs, taken before TCRalphabeta/CD19-depleted stem cell transplant. All receptors come from a boy in the first two years of life with acute myeloid leukemia, due to receive a stem cell transplant.

This clonotype was observed once. This clone may be a read error of a much larger clone one base away. The rearrangement joins TRBV4-1 to TRBJ2-2, with TRBD2 identical over 8 bases. The CDR3 consists of 17 residues. Germline CDR1 reads MGHRA; CDR2 reads YSYEKL. Trimming cost V 1 base and J 4 bases; bases outside gene matches: 8. Here the CDR3 DNA reads TGCGCCAGCAGCCAAGTACGGGGGGGAGGAACCACCGGGGAGCTGTTTTTT. It specifies CASSQVRGGGTTGELFF.

This clonotype was detected a few times. The chain links TRBV18 to TRBJ1-5, with D hard to call. Germline values: CDR1 KGHSH, CDR2 LQKENI. There are 13 residues in the CDR3. V was shortened by 5 bases and J by 7 bases, with 12 bases between the two germline ends. The CDR3 is CASSSLSEQPQHF. DNA for the CDR3: TGTGCCAGCTCATCATTATCGGAGCAGCCCCAGCATTTT. The full variable domain, its missing parts supplied by reference TRBV18 and TRBJ1-5, is NAGVMQNPRHLVRRRGQEARLRCSPMKGHSHVYWYRQLPEEGLKFMVYLQKENIIDESGMPKERFSAEFPKEGPSILRIQQVVRGDSAAYFCASSSLSEQPQHFGDGTRLSIL.

Comments on this clonotype: A much more abundant neighbour one base away suggests this may be a read error. The chain has TRBV10-3 and TRBJ2-2, with D possibly being TRBD1 (6 bases). The CDR3 contains 16 residues. Germline CDR1 ENHRY, CDR2 SYGVKD. CDR3 sequence: CAIKVTGQSNTGELIF. The CDR3 DNA reads as TGTGCCATCAAGGTTACGGGACAATCGAACACCGGGGAGCTGATTTTT.

There are many counts of this clonotype. The J gene is TRBJ1-1, the V gene TRBV6-5, with TRBD1 matching 7 bases. V shed 4 bases and J 4 bases; nucleotides not matched to a gene: 9. Germline V gene sequence: CDR1 MNHEY, CDR2 SVGAGI. This CDR3 has 15 residues. Here the CDR3 reads CASSSQTGHPTEAFF. CDR3 in DNA: TGTGCCAGCAGTTCTCAGACAGGGCATCCCACTGAAGCTTTCTTT.

This clonotype was seen ten or more times. V gene TRBV9 combines with J gene TRBJ2-3; 8 bases agree with TRBD2. This CDR3 spans 14 amino acids. Germline lookup yields CDR1 SGDLS and CDR2 YYNGEE. The J segment lost 5 bases and the V segment lost 3 bases, leaving 5 bases of the junction unmatched. The DNA for the CDR3 is TGTGCCAGCAGCGCGGGAGGGATCGAAGATACGCAGTATTTT. This encodes CASSAGGIEDTQYF. Full variable domain (outside the CDR3, taken from reference TRBV9 and TRBJ2-3): DSGVTQTPKHLITATGQRVTLRCSPRSGDLSVYWYQQSLDQGLQFLIQYYNGEERAKGNILERFSAQQFPDLHSELNLSSLELGDSALYFCASSAGGIEDTQYFGPGTRLTVL.

This clonotype was counted ten times or more. This chain connects TRBV9 to TRBJ1-1; D perhaps matches TRBD1 (5 bases). The CDR3 is 14 residues long. The V end was cut by 7 bases, the J end by 2 bases, with 15 bases between. Germline CDR1 and CDR2: SGDLS and YYNGEE. The chain's CDR3 is CASAPGGANTEAFF. DNA of the CDR3: TGTGCCAGCGCCCCTGGAGGGGCCAACACTGAAGCTTTCTTT.

Many counts were recorded for this clonotype. This chain joins TRBV12-3 or TRBV12-4 and TRBJ2-1; D gene uncertain. V shed 5 bases and J shed 6 bases, with 8 bases lying between them. There are 12 residues in the CDR3. The CDR3 here is CASSPPVNEQFF. In nucleotides, the CDR3 is TGTGCCAGCAGTCCACCGGTCAATGAGCAGTTCTTC.